Listed below are T cell receptor beta chains from one sample, sequenced in a study of response to subunit inactivated influenza vaccine. TCRdb ran MiXCR on the RT-PCR reads and lists one entry per CDR3 protein. Seen here are 700,000 to 800,000 distinct CDR3 sequences, 15% to 20% observed once, and the top ten hold about a tenth. This specimen consisted of PBMCs from blood, obtained roughly 5 days after vaccination. These receptors all stem from a man aged 50-60 years who received an inactivated influenza vaccine. CDR3s include the opening cysteine and the closing phenylalanine or tryptophan. The order of the fields is clone size, V gene, D gene, J gene, CDR3 protein, CDR3 DNA. D genes are given only for firm matches. Clone size is not always given. Where it is, it says once, few, many or a class for expanded clones.

few	TRBV20-1	NA	TRBJ1-5	CSAHYRAGNQPQHF	TGCAGTGCACACTACAGGGCTGGCAATCAGCCCCAGCATTTT
many	TRBV7-2	NA	TRBJ2-5	CASSLGGGPQETQYF	TGTGCCAGCAGCTTAGGTGGGGGGCCCCAAGAGACCCAGTACTTC
NA	TRBV14	NA	TRBJ2-1	CASSQGLGLFDEQFF	TGTGCCAGCAGCCAAGGACTAGGGTTGTTCGATGAGCAGTTCTTC
few	TRBV12-3/TRBV12-4	TRBD1	TRBJ1-5	CASRTGQSNQPQHF	TGTGCCAGCAGGACGGGACAGAGCAATCAGCCCCAGCATTTT
few	TRBV5-1	NA	TRBJ2-2	CASSLALEGGELFF	TGCGCCAGCAGCTTGGCCCTAGAGGGCGGGGAGCTGTTTTTT
NA	TRBV20-1	NA	TRBJ1-5	CSARREGGQPQHF	TGCAGTGCTAGACGTGAGGGAGGTCAGCCCCAGCATTTT
many	TRBV12-3/TRBV12-4	NA	TRBJ1-6	CASTDRYSPLHF	TGTGCCAGCACGGACAGATATTCACCCCTCCACTTT
NA	TRBV20-1	TRBD1	TRBJ2-5	CSARNRDRDWETQYF	TGCAGTGCTCGGAACCGGGACAGGGATTGGGAGACCCAGTACTTC
NA	TRBV6-2/TRBV6-3	TRBD2	TRBJ2-1	CASSYGAGGPSEQFF	TGTGCCAGCAGTTACGGCGCGGGAGGGCCTAGTGAGCAGTTCTTC
many	TRBV29-1	NA	TRBJ2-5	CSVEAGQTQYF	TGCAGCGTTGAGGCGGGACAGACCCAGTACTTC
NA	TRBV6-1	NA	TRBJ2-3	CASKGVQTTDTQYF	TGTGCCAGTAAGGGCGTCCAGACCACAGATACGCAGTATTTT
many	TRBV7-8	TRBD2	TRBJ2-1	CASSQGGTRINEQFF	TGTGCCAGCAGCCAGGGAGGGACCCGGATAAATGAGCAGTTCTTC
NA	TRBV28	NA	TRBJ1-6	CASSSKSLEGLVRPLHF	TGTGCCAGCAGTTCAAAATCCTTGGAGGGTTTAGTGCGGCCCCTCCACTTT
NA	TRBV20-1	NA	TRBJ1-5	CSASGAHSNQPQHF	TGCAGTGCTAGCGGGGCCCATAGCAATCAGCCCCAGCATTTT
NA	TRBV18	TRBD1	TRBJ1-1	CASSPGQGVVAEAFF	TGTGCCAGCTCCCCAGGACAGGGGGTGGTCGCTGAAGCTTTCTTT